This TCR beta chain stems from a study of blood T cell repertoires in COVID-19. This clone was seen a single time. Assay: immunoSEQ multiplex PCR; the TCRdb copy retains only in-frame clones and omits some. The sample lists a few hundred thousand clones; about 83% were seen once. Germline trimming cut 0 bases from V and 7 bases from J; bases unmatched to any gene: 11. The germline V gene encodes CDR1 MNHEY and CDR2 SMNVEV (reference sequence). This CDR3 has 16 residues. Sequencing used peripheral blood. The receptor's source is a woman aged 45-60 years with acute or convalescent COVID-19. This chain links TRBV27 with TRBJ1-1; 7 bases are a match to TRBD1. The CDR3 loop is CASSLSTGFVQDEAFF. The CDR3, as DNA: TGTGCCAGCAGTTTATCGACAGGGTTCGTCCAGGATGAAGCTTTCTTT.